The 23 T cell receptor beta chains presented below share a single source sample, sequenced in a study of T cell responses to AZD1222 COVID-19 vaccine. TCRdb's table, derived via immunoSEQ multiplex PCR, lists solely in-frame clones and lacks some. The sample comprises fewer than 90,000 clones, over 80% of which are singletons, and 11% rests with the top ten. Sequences were derived from peripheral blood, sampled 28 days after the second AZD1222 dose. The receptors come from an adult who received the AZD1222 COVID-19 vaccine.

V usage is TRBV3-1 (or the pseudogene TRBV3-2) and J usage is TRBJ2-4; tentative D call: TRBD2 (5 bases). V gave up 1 base and J gave up 7 bases, with 17 bases separating them. Germline assignment: CDR1 LGHDT and CDR2 YNNKEL (reference sequence). CDR3 size: 16 residues. The CDR3 bases are TGTGCCAGCAGCCAAGGAAGGGTCTCCGGGGAGAACATTCAGTACTTC. Its protein is CASSQGRVSGENIQYF.

The gene calls are TRBV10-2 and TRBJ2-3; tentative D call: TRBD2 (5 bases). Germline lookup yields CDR1 WSHSY and CDR2 SAAADI. The CDR3 length is 15 residues. V lost 4 bases to trimming and J lost 1 base, with 12 bases between them. The CDR3 sequence is CASSGRTGGTDTQYF. In DNA form, the CDR3 reads TGCGCCAGCAGTGGGAGGACCGGGGGCACAGATACGCAGTATTTT.

This clone came up once. The V gene is TRBV30, the J gene TRBJ2-2; possible D gene TRBD2, 5 bases. The CDR3 consists of 14 residues. Trimming pared 3 bases from V and 7 bases from J, leaving 15 bases between. Looked up from germline, CDR1 is GTSNPN and CDR2 is SVGIG (reference sequence). The DNA of the CDR3 is TGTGCCTGGAGGAGAGGGCCGTCGGGCGGGGAGCTGTTTTTT. This encodes CAWRRGPSGGELFF. Complete variable domain (other parts from reference TRBV30 and TRBJ2-2): SQTIHQWPATLVQPVGSPLSLECTVEGTSNPNLYWYRQAAGRGLQLLFYSVGIGQISSEVPQNLSASRPQDRQFILSSKKLLLSDSGFYLCAWRRGPSGGELFFGEGSRLTVL.

V and J are TRBV5-6 and TRBJ2-2; 8 nucleotides align to TRBD1. CDR3 length equals 17 residues. Germline CDR1 and CDR2: SGHDT and YYEEEE. V lost 3 bases, J lost 1 base, and 8 bases stayed unmatched. The CDR3 coding sequence is TGTGCCAGCAGCTACCGGCAGGGGGCCTTGAACACCGGGGAGCTGTTTTTT. Translating gives CASSYRQGALNTGELFF.

The chain carries TRBV5-1 and TRBJ2-7; unclear D gene. The CDR3 spans 12 residues. Germline-derived CDR1 and CDR2 are SGHRS and YFSETQ. V was trimmed by 3 bases and J by 3 bases, leaving 7 bases between them. The CDR3: CASSSDFYEQYF. The DNA for the CDR3 is TGCGCCAGCAGCTCGGATTTCTACGAGCAGTACTTC.

The chain recombines TRBV5-1 with TRBJ1-1; D is unclear. Deletions cut 0 bases from V and 2 bases from J, with 14 bases between. CDR1 is SGHRS and CDR2 is YFSETQ in the germline V gene. This CDR3 is built from 16 residues. The CDR3 spells CASSLVTPGGNTEAFF. CDR3 sequence (DNA): TGCGCCAGCAGCTTGGTCACCCCAGGAGGTAACACTGAAGCTTTCTTT.

J is TRBJ1-4 and V is TRBV12-5; D gene ambiguous. V was trimmed by 6 bases and J by 0 bases, leaving 8 bases between them. CDR3 size: 14 residues. Germline CDR1 is LGHNT and CDR2 is FRNRAP. The CDR3 sequence is CASGELTTNEKLFF. CDR3 nucleotides: TGTGCTAGTGGGGAATTGACAACTAATGAAAAACTGTTTTTT.

The V call is TRBV4-1, the J call TRBJ2-1, with TRBD2 matching 9 bases. Germline CDR1 reads MGHRA; CDR2 reads YSYEKL. The CDR3 runs to 18 residues. Unmatched junction bases numbered 16, after V lost 3 bases and J lost 7 bases. The CDR3 protein is CASSQGPAGGISGNEQFF. CDR3 bases: TGCGCCAGCAGCCAGGGCCCGGCGGGAGGGATTAGTGGGAATGAGCAGTTCTTC.

The rearrangement links TRBV27 to TRBJ1-2; D possibly corresponds to TRBD1 (6 bases). CDR3 size: 13 residues. The germline V gene has CDR1 MNHEY and CDR2 SMNVEV (reference sequence). V lost 3 bases and J 3 bases, leaving 8 bases between the germline ends. The CDR3 nucleotides are TGTGCCAGCAGTTTCCGGGGGCACTATGGCTACACCTTC. This codes for CASSFRGHYGYTF.

The chain carries TRBV18 and TRBJ1-1; D call uncertain. The CDR3 is made up of 13 amino acids. Germline lookup yields CDR1 KGHSH and CDR2 LQKENI. V shed 1 base and J shed 8 bases, with 11 bases lying between them. The CDR3 is CASSPRFIEEAFF. Here the CDR3 DNA reads TGTGCCAGCTCACCACGGTTCATCGAGGAAGCTTTCTTT.

This clone was counted once. This rearrangement joins TRBV5-1 to TRBJ1-2; perhaps TRBD1 as D (5 bases). The germline V gene encodes CDR1 SGHRS and CDR2 YFSETQ. Trimming took off 1 base at V and 2 bases at J, with 18 bases between the two ends. The CDR3 has 17 amino acids. This CDR3 is CASSLFSGGTDNYGYTF. In DNA, the CDR3 is TGCGCCAGCAGCTTGTTCTCCGGGGGGACGGACAACTATGGCTACACCTTC.

The rearrangement joins TRBV12-3 or TRBV12-4 to TRBJ1-5; D remains unclear. The germline V and J ends were trimmed by 1 base and 6 bases, with 4 bases remaining between them. The CDR3 runs to 12 residues. In DNA form, the CDR3 reads TGTGCCAGCAGTTTAGTGGCTCAGCCCCAGCATTTT. Its translation: CASSLVAQPQHF.

The V call is TRBV15, the J call TRBJ2-7, with a possible D match to TRBD2 (5 bases). Per germline, CDR1 LNHNV and CDR2 YYDKDF (reference sequence). The V and J ends lost 1 base and 3 bases respectively, with 13 bases between them. The CDR3 sequence is 15 residues long. The CDR3 spells CATSRGYGMSYEQYF. CDR3 bases: TGTGCCACCAGCAGAGGTTACGGGATGAGCTACGAGCAGTACTTC.

The chain recombines TRBV27 with TRBJ1-4; D not certain. The CDR3 is 15 residues long. Germline CDR1 and CDR2: MNHEY and SMNVEV (reference sequence). Trimming stripped 4 bases from V and 5 bases from J, with 14 bases between. The CDR3 DNA is TGTGCCAGCAGTTCCCCCAGCTTTCAAAATGAAAAACTGTTTTTT. Translated, it gives CASSSPSFQNEKLFF.

This clone was seen a handful of times. This chain connects TRBV7-2 to TRBJ1-1; D is unclear. With 2 bases removed from V and 4 bases from J, the gap between germline ends came to 8 bases. The CDR3 extends over 13 amino acids. In germline, CDR1 is SGHTA, CDR2 FQGNSA. The CDR3 coding sequence is TGTGCCAGCAGCTTAAGACCCGGCACTGAAGCTTTCTTT. Amino acids: CASSLRPGTEAFF.

The DNA of the CDR3 is TGTGCCAGCAGTTTCCCAGGGCCTAACACTGAAGCTTTCTTT. It yields the protein CASSFPGPNTEAFF. The V gene is TRBV28, the J gene TRBJ1-1, with TRBD1 as a possible D gene (5 bases). This CDR3 spans 14 amino acids. The germline V gene encodes CDR1 MDHEN and CDR2 SYDVKM. V was clipped by 3 bases and J by 2 bases, with 10 bases between them.

As DNA, the CDR3 is TGTGCTAGTGGAGTTCCCCCGGCGGACTATGGCTACACCTTC. Protein: CASGVPPADYGYTF. The chain joins TRBV12-5 to TRBJ1-2; no reliable D call. Germline values: CDR1 LGHNT, CDR2 FRNRAP. V shed 6 bases and J shed 3 bases, with 14 bases lying between them. The CDR3 has 14 amino acids.

The chain couples TRBV5-1 to TRBJ2-3, with D maybe TRBD2 (5 bases). V was clipped by 2 bases and J by 2 bases, with 9 bases between them. The germline CDR1 and CDR2 sequences are SGHRS and YFSETQ. The CDR3 contains 14 residues. The CDR3 protein is CASSLSGNTDTQYF. CDR3 DNA: TGCGCCAGCAGCTTAAGCGGAAACACAGATACGCAGTATTTT.

J is TRBJ1-2 and V is TRBV6-1, with D unclear. Germline V gene data show CDR1 as MNHNS and CDR2 as SASEGT. Trimming stripped 0 bases from V and 9 bases from J, with 11 bases between. CDR3 length: 13 residues. The CDR3: CASSEAEFGRYTF. In DNA, the CDR3 is TGTGCCAGCAGTGAAGCTGAGTTCGGGCGCTACACCTTC.

V and J are TRBV14 and TRBJ2-7; 10 bases fit TRBD2. Unmatched junction bases numbered 9, after V lost 4 bases and J lost 0 bases. Germline values: CDR1 SGHDN, CDR2 FVKESK. The CDR3 extends over 17 amino acids. The CDR3, as DNA: TGTGCCAGCAGCCGCCCCTGGGTAGCGGGAGGCTCCTACGAGCAGTACTTC. Protein product: CASSRPWVAGGSYEQYF.

The J gene is TRBJ2-7, the V gene TRBV7-9; 7 bases align to TRBD2. The CDR3 totals 14 residues. V shed 2 bases, J shed 5 bases, and the junction held 6 bases outside the gene matches. Per germline, CDR1 SEHNR and CDR2 FQNEAQ (reference sequence). CDR3 coding DNA: TGTGCCAGCAGCTTATGGACTAGTGGTGACGAGCAGTACTTC. Its translation is CASSLWTSGDEQYF.

V and J are TRBV6-5 and TRBJ1-1; D is undetermined. Germline CDR1 is MNHEY and CDR2 is SVGAGI. CDR3 length: 15 amino acids. V dropped 5 bases and J dropped 5 bases, with 18 bases sitting between them. CDR3 amino acids: CASSPRRVVDTEAFF. CDR3 in DNA: TGTGCCAGCAGTCCCAGACGGGTGGTCGATACTGAAGCTTTCTTT.

The genes are TRBV4-2 and TRBJ2-6; 14 bases fit TRBD2. This CDR3 is built from 18 residues. Germline assignment: CDR1 LGHNA and CDR2 YNFKEQ. V dropped 0 bases and J dropped 3; count of bases not matched to a gene: 1. The CDR3 here is CASSQDGTSGSGANVLTF. In DNA form, the CDR3 reads TGTGCCAGCAGCCAAGATGGGACTAGCGGGAGTGGGGCCAACGTCCTGACTTTC.